Presented here are 23 T cell receptor beta chains from one specimen sequenced in a study of regulatory T cells in long-lasting Graves disease. For TCR beta, libraries came from iRepertoire HTBI primers and Arm-PCR of CDR3 regions. TCRdb reprocessed the multiplex PCR reads with MiXCR, giving one entry per CDR3 protein. The sample consists of approximately 440,000 distinct CDR3 sequences, about 20% of them appearing once. As for time point: persistent/refractory GD, antithyroid drugs over 5 years with positive TRAb. The TCR library was made from RNA that had been extracted from PBMCs in TRIzol. Source: peripheral blood mononuclear cells (PBMCs), taken when the disease was refractory, from a patient treated with antithyroid drugs. The origin of the receptors is a female donor with Graves disease.

This chain joins TRBV28 and TRBJ2-7; the D call may be TRBD1 or TRBD2 (5 bases each). Germline V lookup: CDR1 MDHEN, CDR2 SYDVKM. Trimming stripped 4 bases from V and 5 bases from J, with 21 bases between. The CDR3 consists of 16 residues. The CDR3 sequence: CASSYNKRAGSHEQYF. The CDR3 DNA sequence: TGTGCCAGCAGTTACAATAAACGGGCAGGGAGCCACGAGCAGTACTTC.

This clonotype was detected ten times or more. The chain uses TRBV29-1 and TRBJ1-1; possible D gene TRBD1, 5 bases. CDR3 length: 15 residues. CDR1 is SQVTM, CDR2 ANQGSEA, per germline. Trimming shortened V by 4 bases and J by 6 bases, and 21 bases separated the two germline ends. CDR3 bases: TGCAGCGTTGCCCCCGGGACGTCTTCTTACGCTGAAGCTTTCTTT. Translated: CSVAPGTSSYAEAFF.

This clonotype showed up many times. The V call is TRBV3-1, the J call TRBJ1-6; a possible D gene is TRBD1 (6 bases). V was trimmed by 4 bases and J by 5 bases, leaving 6 bases between them. This CDR3 spans 13 amino acids. CDR1 and CDR2 (germline): LGHDT, YNNKEL (reference sequence). The CDR3 is CASSRQDNSPLHF. The CDR3 DNA is TGTGCCAGCAGCCGACAGGATAATTCACCCCTCCACTTT.

This clonotype showed up many times. V usage is TRBV2 and J usage is TRBJ1-3; D is uncertain. In germline, CDR1 is SNHLY, CDR2 FYNNEI. CDR3 length: 14 residues. Trimming left V 5 bases short and J 0 bases short, with 8 bases between. CDR3 sequence reads: CASSPRSSGNTIYF. The CDR3 region has the DNA TGTGCCAGCAGTCCCAGGAGCTCTGGAAACACCATATATTTT.

The chain links TRBV20-1 to TRBJ1-1; TRBD1 agrees at 10 bases. The CDR3 contains 14 residues. Germline V gives CDR1 DFQATT, CDR2 SNEGSKA (reference sequence). Trimming at V came to 2 bases and at J to 4 bases, leaving 4 bases not matched to a gene. The CDR3 loop is CSARSGTGATEAFF. The DNA of the CDR3 is TGCAGTGCTAGATCTGGGACAGGGGCCACTGAAGCTTTCTTT.

The chain joins TRBV19 to TRBJ2-7, with D possibly matching TRBD1 (6 bases). From germline, CDR1 is LNHDA and CDR2 SQIVND (reference sequence). The CDR3 extends over 14 amino acids. Trimming removed 4 bases at V and 2 bases at J, with 12 bases between. CDR3 bases: TGTGCCAGTAGTAACACAGGGCTCACCTACGAGCAGTACTTC. The encoded protein is CASSNTGLTYEQYF.

This clonotype was detected only a few times. The rearrangement links TRBV6-2 or TRBV6-3 to TRBJ2-6; D is unresolved. Germline V gives CDR1 MNHEY, CDR2 SVGEGT. CDR3 length equals 15 residues. Trimming left V 5 bases short and J 4 bases short, with 12 bases between. CDR3 DNA sequence: TGTGCCAGCAGTGAAATGGGTTACGGGGCCAACGTCCTGACTTTC. It encodes CASSEMGYGANVLTF.

This clonotype was seen only a few times. This chain links TRBV5-1 with TRBJ2-2, with D uncertain. Trimming took off 2 bases at V and 0 bases at J, with 11 bases between the two ends. Germline V lookup: CDR1 SGHRS, CDR2 YFSETQ. This CDR3 has 16 amino acids. CDR3: CASSFAGGSNTGELFF. DNA of the CDR3: TGCGCCAGCAGCTTCGCAGGCGGCTCGAACACCGGGGAGCTGTTTTTT.

This clonotype was detected a few times. The chain joins TRBV28 to TRBJ2-7; D call uncertain. The germline gives CDR1 MDHEN, CDR2 SYDVKM. V gave up 4 bases and J gave up 3 bases, with 22 bases separating them. This CDR3 is 17 amino acids long. The CDR3 DNA is TGTGCCAGCAGTTCCCCCCGACACACAAGAAGGAACTACGAGCAGTACTTC. It specifies CASSSPRHTRRNYEQYF. Full variable domain (outside the CDR3, taken from reference TRBV28 and TRBJ2-7): DVKVTQSSRYLVKRTGEKVFLECVQDMDHENMFWYRQDPGLGLRLIYFSYDVKMKEKGDIPEGYSVSREKKERFSLILESASTNQTSMYLCASSSPRHTRRNYEQYFGPGTRLTVT.

The chain joins TRBV9 to TRBJ1-3; no clear D. CDR3 size: 14 residues. Germline V gene lookup returns CDR1 SGDLS and CDR2 YYNGEE. Trimming stripped 0 bases from V and 2 bases from J, with 6 bases between. CDR3 DNA sequence: TGTGCCAGCAGCGTAGCAGAACCTGGAAACACCATATATTTT. It is translated as CASSVAEPGNTIYF.

DNA of the CDR3: TGCAGTGCCCCCCTACAACAGGGTGATGGCTACACCTTC. Its translation is CSAPLQQGDGYTF. This chain links TRBV20-1 with TRBJ1-2, with a tentative D call TRBD1 (6 bases). The CDR3 is made up of 13 amino acids. Between the trimmed V and J ends, which lost 6 bases and 6 bases, there was a span of 17 bases. Germline lookup yields CDR1 DFQATT and CDR2 SNEGSKA (reference sequence).

This clonotype occurred many times. The CDR3 DNA is TGTGCCAGCAGTGGTCAGGGCCTGAACACTGAAGCTTTCTTT. Translated, it gives CASSGQGLNTEAFF. The V and J genes are TRBV2 and TRBJ1-1, with D possibly TRBD1 on 5 matching bases. V lost 4 bases and J lost 0, with 9 bases in between. The CDR3 has 14 residues. CDR1 is SNHLY and CDR2 is FYNNEI in the germline V gene.

V gene TRBV6-5 combines with J gene TRBJ2-7; 7 nucleotides line up with TRBD2. CDR1 is MNHEY, CDR2 SVGAGI, per germline. CDR3 length: 17 residues. V lost 2 bases to trimming and J lost 4 bases; unmatched junction nucleotides: 14. CDR3 DNA sequence: TGTGCCAGCAGTTACAGAGCGGGAAGACTCGGTCAGTACGAGCAGTACTTC. Encoded protein: CASSYRAGRLGQYEQYF.

The chain recombines TRBV2 with TRBJ1-5; 8 positions agree with TRBD1. Germline CDR1 SNHLY, CDR2 FYNNEI. Germline trimming cut 6 bases from V and 4 bases from J; bases unmatched to any gene: 11. CDR3 size: 16 residues. CDR3 in amino acids: CASSLETGELNQPQHF. CDR3 nucleotide sequence: TGTGCCAGCAGCTTAGAGACAGGGGAGTTAAATCAGCCCCAGCATTTT.

This clonotype was observed a handful of times. The chain joins TRBV5-4 to TRBJ1-1, with D tentatively TRBD1 (5 bases). From germline, CDR1 is SGHNT and CDR2 YYREEE (reference sequence). The germline V and J ends were trimmed by 3 bases and 4 bases, with 13 bases remaining between them. This CDR3 is 14 amino acids long. DNA of the CDR3: TGTGCCAGCAGCTCGAGGGGCTTGCTCACTGAAGCTTTCTTT. Amino acids: CASSSRGLLTEAFF.

This clonotype turned up a few times. The chain is built from TRBV29-1 and TRBJ2-4; a possible D gene is TRBD1 (5 bases). V lost 4 bases to trimming and J lost 0 bases, with 10 bases between them. Germline V gene sequence: CDR1 SQVTM, CDR2 ANQGSEA. The CDR3 consists of 14 residues. The CDR3 is CSVADSPAKNIQYF. CDR3 coding DNA: TGCAGCGTTGCCGACAGCCCAGCCAAAAACATTCAGTACTTC.

This clonotype showed up many times. The chain carries TRBV2 and TRBJ1-1; D gene ambiguous. The V and J ends lost 3 bases and 3 bases respectively, with 8 bases between them. The V gene's germline CDR1 is SNHLY and CDR2 FYNNEI. The CDR3 contains 13 residues. The CDR3 DNA follows: TGTGCCAGCAGTGATGCAGGACACACTGAAGCTTTCTTT. It encodes CASSDAGHTEAFF.

V usage is TRBV10-3 and J usage is TRBJ1-3; 7 nucleotides match TRBD1. CDR1 is ENHRY, CDR2 SYGVKD, per germline. The CDR3 has 14 amino acids. The trim removed 7 bases at V and 0 bases at J, leaving 3 bases unmatched. CDR3: CAITRQGSGNTIYF. In DNA, the CDR3 is TGTGCCATCACTCGACAGGGCTCTGGAAACACCATATATTTT.

The chain recombines TRBV30 with TRBJ1-6, with unresolved D. The CDR3 spans 12 residues. CDR1 is GTSNPN, CDR2 SVGIG, per germline (reference sequence). V lost 4 bases, J lost 10 bases, and 11 bases lay in between. CDR3 protein: CAWMGRPSPLHF. The CDR3 DNA sequence: TGTGCCTGGATGGGCCGACCGTCACCCCTCCACTTT.

This clonotype has a count of ten or more. The chain employs TRBV12-3 or TRBV12-4 and TRBJ2-6; 8 bases map to TRBD1. Trimming took 5 bases from V and 0 from J; bases not matched to a gene: 9. The CDR3 is 18 residues long. In DNA form, the CDR3 reads TGTGCCAGCAGTGTGACAGGGGTCCTCTCCTCTGGGGCCAACGTCCTGACTTTC. Encoded protein: CASSVTGVLSSGANVLTF.

This clonotype was picked up many times. V is TRBV7-2 and J is TRBJ1-2; D unresolved. The V gene lost 5 bases and the J gene lost 0 bases, with 16 bases spanning the gap. The CDR3 has 16 residues. Germline assignment: CDR1 SGHTA and CDR2 FQGNSA. CDR3 loop: CASSTMELEANYGYTF. CDR3 in DNA: TGTGCCAGCAGCACGATGGAGTTGGAAGCTAACTATGGCTACACCTTC.

There are many counts of this clonotype. The J gene is TRBJ1-5, the V gene TRBV20-1; D is perhaps TRBD1 (5 bases). Germline-derived CDR1 and CDR2 are DFQATT and SNEGSKA (reference sequence). The CDR3 is made up of 12 amino acids. V shed 3 bases and J shed 5 bases, with 8 bases lying between them. The CDR3 reads CSASDSHQPQHF. For the CDR3, the DNA is TGCAGTGCTAGTGACAGCCATCAGCCCCAGCATTTT.

This clonotype has a count of ten or more. This chain connects TRBV7-9 to TRBJ2-5; D possibly corresponds to TRBD2 (5 bases). The V end was cut by 7 bases, the J end by 5 bases, with 8 bases between. The germline gives CDR1 SEHNR, CDR2 FQNEAQ (reference sequence). The CDR3 runs 11 residues. CDR3 nucleotide sequence: TGTGCCAGCACCCCGGGGGAGACCCAGTACTTC. Protein product: CASTPGETQYF.